This note documents a single TCR beta chain sequence. This receptor's antigen is unknown. At one boundary the junction diverges from the germline segment, which might be a read error. Taken from cysteine to phenylalanine, the CDR3 has 13 residues. Only the CDR3 region is kept as DNA, spanning 39 bases read in frame from base 1. The germline V gene specifies MGHDK as CDR1 and SYGVNS as CDR2. The CDR3 regions of human TCRbeta chains were analyzed by immunosequencing. The authors processed their data as follows. Repertoire TCRs were matched against a reference library of SARS-CoV-2-specific TCRs generated with the MIRA antigen-specificity platform. Breadth meant the fraction of unique TCRs that were SARS-CoV-2-associated, whereas depth meant the fraction of total T cells that were SARS-CoV-2-associated. Each spike-specific TCR was assigned to its reactive spike region and to a CD4 or CD8 class using the MIRA data. Log10-transformed breadth and depth values were compared by one-way ANOVA with Sidak's multiple comparisons tests. TCRdb provides this immuneACCESS table in a form limited to in-frame rearrangements. Some clones are lacking; in checked studies, under half of them reflect an unresolved V gene, and why the rest are absent is not known. V and J calls and clone size are as listed in that table; D and trimming were resolved from the DNA. The sample contains over 140,000 clones, roughly 92% of them found a single time. The top ten hold 3.6% of the sample.

This specimen comes from a study of T cell responses to AZD1222 COVID-19 vaccine (dated by TCRdb to 2020 to 2023). Notes on the research overall: TCR sequencing was performed for about 240 trial participants, of whom about 200 were given two doses of AZD1222 and some 26 were given two doses of MenACWY control vaccine. Trial participants were enrolled by age into 18-55, 56-69 and 70-plus year subgroups, with 148, 28 and 57 TCR-sequenced participants respectively.

Study-level results and caveats: Spike-specific TCR breadth and depth rose significantly after two AZD1222 doses compared with day 0 and with MenACWY recipients. Reportedly, almost half of the unique spike-specific TCRs recognized epitopes lying outside the regions that are mutated in the B.1.351 and B.1.1.7 variants. The 56-69-year group was small, and its depth increase did not reach significance, likely because of low power. Because no day 14 peak-response samples were available, the repertoires could be characterized only after the peak T cell response. Most participants were white British and females outnumbered males, and the authors suggested that clonal diversity may have been underestimated. Only five or six AZD1222 recipients were SARS-CoV-2 seropositive at baseline, limiting conclusions about previously exposed vaccinees. The whole spike protein was spanned by vaccine-associated CD4 TCRs, and dominant responses were seen in regions 160-218 and 743-854.

According to the study, the label for this sample's time point signals: about 28 days (+/-7) after the second vaccine dose. Because spike-specific TCR depth and breadth did not differ between the two schedules, AZD1222 recipients who got a second dose at roughly 4 weeks were pooled with those who got a second dose at roughly 12 weeks. Vaccinee samples were obtained from the UK trials COV001 and COV002, which included a single-blind randomized controlled phase 2/3 trial of AZD1222 (ChAdOx1 nCoV-19) in healthy adults. For TCRbeta chain sequencing, PBMC samples from trial participants were taken at day 0 and at day 28 after the second dose.

The clonotype comes from an adult who received the AZD1222 COVID-19 vaccine. The receptor chain draws on TRBV25-1 and TRBJ1-1; 11 central bases correspond to TRBD1. The sequences come from peripheral blood, collected 28 days after the second AZD1222 dose. At the DNA level, the sequence is TGTGCCAGCAGTGAGACCCGGACAGGGGGCTGGGAGTTT. Its product reads: CASSETRTGGWEF.